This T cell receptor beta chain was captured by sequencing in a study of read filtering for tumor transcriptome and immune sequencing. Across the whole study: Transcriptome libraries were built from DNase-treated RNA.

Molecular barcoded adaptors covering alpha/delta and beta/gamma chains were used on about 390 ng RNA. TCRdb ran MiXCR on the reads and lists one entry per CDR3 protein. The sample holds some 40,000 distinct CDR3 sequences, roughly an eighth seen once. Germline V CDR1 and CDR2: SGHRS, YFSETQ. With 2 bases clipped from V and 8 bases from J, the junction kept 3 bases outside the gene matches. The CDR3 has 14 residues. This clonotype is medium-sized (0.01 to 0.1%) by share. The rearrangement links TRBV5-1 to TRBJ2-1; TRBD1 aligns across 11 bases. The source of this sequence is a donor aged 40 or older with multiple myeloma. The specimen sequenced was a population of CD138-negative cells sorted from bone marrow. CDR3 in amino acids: CASSFWDRGDEQFF. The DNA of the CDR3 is TGCGCCAGCAGCTTCTGGGACAGGGGGGATGAGCAGTTCTTC. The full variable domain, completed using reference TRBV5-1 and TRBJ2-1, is KAGVTQTPRYLIKTRGQQVTLSCSPISGHRSVSWYQQTPGQGLQFLFEYFSETQRNKGNFPGRFSGRQFSNSRSEMNVSTLELGDSALYLCASSFWDRGDEQFFGPGTRLTVL.